A selection of T cell receptor beta chains follows, all from one sample in a study of blood T cells in healthy people across ages. A single record per CDR3 protein comes from TCRdb applying MiXCR to the 5' RACE reads. The sample holds 1.5 million to 2 million distinct CDR3 sequences, about 39% seen once. The material sequenced was blood. The receptors come from a human donor in good health. Each CDR3 is given with its conserved first and last residue. The D gene is left open where the match is weak. A clone size is listed for some rows: how often the clone was seen (once, few, many), or a class if it is expanded.

v_gene	j_gene	abundance	d_gene	CDR3nt	CDR3aa
TRBV7-9	TRBJ2-3	-	TRBD2	TGTGCCAGCAGCTTCCCTTGGAGCGGGGAAACAGATACGCAGTATTTT	CASSFPWSGETDTQYF
TRBV7-9	TRBJ2-5	-	-	TGTGCCAGCAGCTTATCGTTCCATCCACAGGAGGAGACCCAGTACTTC	CASSLSFHPQEETQYF
TRBV4-3	TRBJ2-5	-	TRBD2	TGCGCCAGCAGCCAGGGGGGAGCGGGGGTTTCAGGAGAGACCCAGTACTTC	CASSQGGAGVSGETQYF
TRBV29-1	TRBJ2-1	-	-	TGCAGCGCCCGCAAAGACAGTGGTCAAAGCTCCTACAATGAGCAGTTCTTC	CSARKDSGQSSYNEQFF
TRBV29-1	TRBJ1-1	-	TRBD1	TGCAGCGCAGAGACAGGGTTAGATACTGAAGCTTTCTTT	CSAETGLDTEAFF
TRBV3-1	TRBJ1-2	-	-	TGTGCCAGCAGCCGCCGTATGTGGGGCAACTATGGCTACACCTTC	CASSRRMWGNYGYTF
TRBV28	TRBJ2-4	-	-	TGTGCCAGCAGTTTGTTTGCAGGAGGAAACATTCAGTACTTC	CASSLFAGGNIQYF
TRBV12-3/TRBV12-4	TRBJ2-3	few	-	TGTGCCAGCAGTTCTATATTCCACCCGCAAGATACGCAGTATTTT	CASSSIFHPQDTQYF
TRBV6-2/TRBV6-3	TRBJ1-1	few	-	TGTGCCAGCAGTTACCCGTTCCTAACGAATTCCGAGAACACTGAAGCTTTCTTT	CASSYPFLTNSENTEAFF
TRBV6-5	TRBJ2-2	-	-	TGTGCCAGCAGTTACGGGATAGCGAACACCGGGGAGCTGTTTTTT	CASSYGIANTGELFF
TRBV7-9	TRBJ1-2	-	TRBD1	TGTGCCAGCAGCCCTTCAAAGGGGACAGGCTATGGCTACACCTTC	CASSPSKGTGYGYTF
TRBV4-1	TRBJ2-1	-	TRBD2	TGCGCCAGCAGCCAAAACTCGGGACTAGGCACCAATGAGCAGTTCTTC	CASSQNSGLGTNEQFF
TRBV29-1	TRBJ1-2	-	-	TGCAGCGTTGAGGCAGGGAGCGGTAGTGGCTACACCTTC	CSVEAGSGSGYTF
TRBV5-1	TRBJ1-2	-	-	TGCGCCAGCAGCTTGGAGGGTCAAGCTAACTATGGCTACACCTTC	CASSLEGQANYGYTF
TRBV27	TRBJ1-2	few	-	TGTGCCAGCAGTTATAGGGGATACGATAACTATGGCTACACCTTC	CASSYRGYDNYGYTF
TRBV9	TRBJ2-3	-	-	TGTGCCGACAGCGTAGCTACCCGGACAGATACGCAGTATTTT	CADSVATRTDTQYF
TRBV10-3	TRBJ2-5	few	-	TGTGCCATCGGGCCCAGCCAAGAGACCCAGTACTTC	CAIGPSQETQYF
TRBV2	TRBJ1-4	-	TRBD1	TGTGCCAGCAGTGTCCCGACAGGGGTCCTAAGGGAAAAACTGTTTTTT	CASSVPTGVLREKLFF
TRBV6-4	TRBJ2-6	-	-	TGTGCCAGCAGCGACTACCATACGGGTGGCAACGTCCTGACTTTC	CASSDYHTGGNVLTF
TRBV29-1	TRBJ1-1	-	-	TGCAGCGTTGAGCCGAGGGGAAACACTGAAGCTTTCTTT	CSVEPRGNTEAFF
TRBV29-1	TRBJ1-2	few	-	TGCAGCGTTGTAGGGACATTGCGCCCAAACTATGGCTACACCTTC	CSVVGTLRPNYGYTF
TRBV4-2	TRBJ1-5	-	TRBD1	TGTGCCAGCAGCCAAGAGGACAGGGGTATTGGCAATCAGCCCCAGCATTTT	CASSQEDRGIGNQPQHF
TRBV4-1	TRBJ1-5	-	-	TGCGCCAGCAGCCAAGACGACGGAAATCAGCCCCAGCATTTT	CASSQDDGNQPQHF
TRBV29-1	TRBJ1-2	few	TRBD1	TGCAGCGTTGAGGCTCCCTTGGGACAGGGGCGACTACCTACTCTTGGCTACACCTTC	CSVEAPLGQGRLPTLGYTF
TRBV6-6	TRBJ2-3	-	TRBD2	TGTGCCAGCAGTCACGGTACTAGCGGGGGCAGCACAGATACGCAGTATTTT	CASSHGTSGGSTDTQYF
TRBV20-1	TRBJ1-6	few	-	TGCAGTGCTAGAGAGACAGGAGGCAATTCACCCCTCCACTTT	CSARETGGNSPLHF
TRBV24-1	TRBJ2-3	few	TRBD1	TGTGCCACCAGTGATGGGGGACAGGGCTACACAGATACGCAGTATTTT	CATSDGGQGYTDTQYF
TRBV12-3/TRBV12-4	TRBJ1-2	-	-	TGTGCCAGCAGTTTCTCGGGGCCTTTGGGCTACACCTTC	CASSFSGPLGYTF
TRBV5-1	TRBJ2-1	few	TRBD1	TGCGCCAGCAGCTCACGACAGGGAACCTACTACAATGAGCAGTTCTTC	CASSSRQGTYYNEQFF
TRBV30	TRBJ1-4	-	TRBD1	TGTGCCTTCCTCCGGGACAGGGGGAATGAAAAACTGTTTTTT	CAFLRDRGNEKLFF
TRBV7-9	TRBJ2-5	-	-	TGTGCCAGCAGTCGAATGGTGATTGGGGAGACCCAGTACTTC	CASSRMVIGETQYF
TRBV12-3/TRBV12-4	TRBJ1-2	once	-	TGTGCCAGTAACCCGGGACACAACCGGGCTAACTATGGCTACACCTTC	CASNPGHNRANYGYTF
TRBV5-1	TRBJ2-5	-	-	TGCGCCAGCAGCGACAGAAGACAAGAGACCCAGTACTTC	CASSDRRQETQYF
TRBV9	TRBJ1-5	few	-	TGTGCCAGCAGCGAGACAACAGGGCGTCAGCCCCAGCATTTT	CASSETTGRQPQHF
TRBV20-1	TRBJ2-3	-	-	TGCAGTGCTGGGGGTTTTGGGGATACGCAGTATTTT	CSAGGFGDTQYF
TRBV25-1	TRBJ1-2	-	-	TGTGCCAGCAGTGAGGGCAGGGAGTATGGCTACACCTTC	CASSEGREYGYTF
TRBV6-2/TRBV6-3	TRBJ1-1	-	-	TGTGCCACTGGGGAAGGAGTATTGAACACTGAAGCTTTCTTT	CATGEGVLNTEAFF
TRBV20-1	TRBJ2-1	-	-	TGCAGTGCTAGGTCTAGATGGCAAGAGACCCAGTTCTTC	CSARSRWQETQFF
TRBV28	TRBJ1-2	-	TRBD1	TGTGCCAGCACCAACCCGGGACAGGGGCGACTTTCCGGCTACACCTTC	CASTNPGQGRLSGYTF
TRBV5-1	TRBJ2-7	few	-	TGCGCCAGCAGCTTTAGACAGCGCTCCTACGAGCAGTACTTC	CASSFRQRSYEQYF
TRBV6-1	TRBJ1-1	few	-	TGTGCCAGCAGTGGGTTAATGGCAGTCGCTGAAGCTTTCTTT	CASSGLMAVAEAFF
TRBV7-2	TRBJ1-2	few	TRBD1	TGTGCCAGCAGCCTACGGACAGGGCGGAATGATGGCTACACCTTC	CASSLRTGRNDGYTF
TRBV7-3	TRBJ1-2	few	-	TGTGCCAGCAGCCAGTCGAGGGTAGACTATGGCTACACCTTC	CASSQSRVDYGYTF
TRBV4-3	TRBJ2-7	-	-	TGCGCCAGCAGCCAAGATCCCATGGGGGGGCAGTCCTACGAGCAGTACTTC	CASSQDPMGGQSYEQYF
TRBV7-2	TRBJ1-2	few	TRBD1	TGTGCCAGCAGCCCCCGGACAGGGGGAAATGGCTACACCTTC	CASSPRTGGNGYTF